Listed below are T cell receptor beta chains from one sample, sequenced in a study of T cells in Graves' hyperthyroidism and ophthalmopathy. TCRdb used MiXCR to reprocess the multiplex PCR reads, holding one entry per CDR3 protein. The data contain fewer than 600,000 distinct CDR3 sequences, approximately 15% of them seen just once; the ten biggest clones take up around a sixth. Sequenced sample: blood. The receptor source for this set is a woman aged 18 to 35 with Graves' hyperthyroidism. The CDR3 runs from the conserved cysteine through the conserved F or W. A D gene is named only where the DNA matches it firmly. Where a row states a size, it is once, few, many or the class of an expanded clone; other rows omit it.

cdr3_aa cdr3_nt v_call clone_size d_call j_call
CASSRSWDRRTYEQYF TGCGCCAGCAGCCGTAGTTGGGACAGACGCACCTACGAGCAGTACTTC TRBV5-1 many TRBD1 TRBJ2-7
CASSLLGSGRTDTQYF TGTGCCAGCAGCCTCCTTGGCAGCGGGAGAACAGATACGCAGTATTTT TRBV13 many TRBD2 TRBJ2-3
CASSIEALRASGRGNEQFF TGTGCCAGTAGTATAGAGGCCCTCCGGGCTAGCGGGAGGGGCAATGAGCAGTTCTTC TRBV19 few TRBD2 TRBJ2-1
CASSLGRGEDTQYF TGTGCCAGCAGTTTAGGCAGGGGGGAGGATACGCAGTATTTT TRBV12-3/TRBV12-4 few NA TRBJ2-3
CASSPGTGYYEQYF TGTGCCAGCAGCCCCGGGACAGGGTACTACGAGCAGTACTTC TRBV5-6 many TRBD1 TRBJ2-7
CASSFPPQETQYF TGTGCCAGCAGTTTTCCTCCCCAAGAGACCCAGTACTTC TRBV12-3/TRBV12-4 many NA TRBJ2-5
CASSRLDSPNYGYTF TGTGCCAGCAGCCGACTGGACAGCCCTAACTATGGCTACACCTTC TRBV14 NA NA TRBJ1-2
CASSQERWTGVYNEQFF TGCGCCAGCAGCCAAGAGAGGTGGACAGGAGTCTACAATGAGCAGTTCTTC TRBV4-1 few TRBD1 TRBJ2-1
CASSLPSGDTGELFF TGCGCCAGCAGCTTGCCTAGCGGAGACACCGGGGAGCTGTTTTTT TRBV5-1 many TRBD2 TRBJ2-2
CSAGGQGETQYF TGCAGTGCTGGGGGACAGGGAGAGACCCAGTACTTC TRBV20-1 NA TRBD1 TRBJ2-5
CASSFPRGGNEQFF TGCGCCAGCAGCTTTCCCCGGGGGGGGAATGAGCAGTTCTTC TRBV5-1 many TRBD2 TRBJ2-1
CASSMVAKNIQYF TGTGCCAGTAGTATGGTAGCCAAAAACATTCAGTACTTC TRBV19 few NA TRBJ2-4
CASSARTSANYEQYF TGTGCCAGCAGCGCCCGGACTAGCGCAAACTACGAGCAGTACTTC TRBV7-9 many TRBD2 TRBJ2-7
CASSVGLVGYEQYF TGTGCCAGCAGCGTTGGACTAGTCGGCTACGAGCAGTACTTC TRBV7-8 many TRBD2 TRBJ2-7
CASSFRLAGLSSYEQYF TGCGCCAGCAGCTTTCGGTTAGCGGGATTAAGCTCCTACGAGCAGTACTTC TRBV5-1 NA TRBD2 TRBJ2-7
CASSYSAGNTEAFF TGTGCCAGCAGTTACTCGGCAGGGAACACTGAAGCTTTCTTT TRBV6-6 NA NA TRBJ1-1
CASSLFSNQPQHF TGTGCCAGCAGTTTATTTAGCAATCAGCCCCAGCATTTT TRBV28 NA NA TRBJ1-5
CASRTPLRQVNYGYTF TGTGCCAGTCGGACTCCTTTACGGCAGGTTAACTATGGCTACACCTTC TRBV28 once NA TRBJ1-2
CASSPPIRAGGELFF TGTGCCAGCAGCCCACCCATAAGGGCTGGCGGGGAGCTGTTTTTT TRBV3-1 many NA TRBJ2-2
CAWSRDSTDTQYF TGTGCCTGGAGTCGCGATAGCACAGATACGCAGTATTTT TRBV30 many NA TRBJ2-3
CSARDWGGQGYGYTF TGCAGTGCTAGAGATTGGGGTGGACAGGGATATGGCTACACCTTC TRBV20-1 NA TRBD1 TRBJ1-2
CASAERSGNEQFF TGTGCCAGCGCCGAGCGCTCTGGCAATGAGCAGTTCTTC TRBV11-3 many NA TRBJ2-1
CSARDMKNTGELFF TGCAGTGCTAGAGATATGAAGAACACCGGGGAGCTGTTTTTT TRBV20-1 many NA TRBJ2-2
CASSLTPGSDTQYF TGTGCCAGCAGTTTGACTCCTGGGTCCGATACGCAGTATTTT TRBV12-3/TRBV12-4 many NA TRBJ2-3
CASSTEQGARTDTQYF TGCGCCAGCAGCACCGAACAGGGGGCACGGACAGATACGCAGTATTTT TRBV5-1 few TRBD1 TRBJ2-3
CAWRLDTEAFF TGTGCCTGGAGACTCGACACTGAAGCTTTCTTT TRBV30 few NA TRBJ1-1
CASSPEYNEQFF TGTGCCAGCAGCCCAGAATACAATGAGCAGTTCTTC TRBV11-1 many NA TRBJ2-1
CASRSSTDTQYF TGTGCCAGCCGATCTAGCACAGATACGCAGTATTTT TRBV12-3/TRBV12-4 many NA TRBJ2-3
CASRVTPRGVTEAFF TGCGCCAGCAGAGTGACCCCTCGGGGGGTCACTGAAGCTTTCTTT TRBV5-1 few NA TRBJ1-1
CASSSLGGTEAFF TGCGCCAGCAGCTCACTCGGGGGTACTGAAGCTTTCTTT TRBV5-1 NA NA TRBJ1-1
CAWKVDFSSTDTQYF TGTGCCTGGAAAGTCGACTTTTCTAGCACAGATACGCAGTATTTT TRBV30 once NA TRBJ2-3
CASSQRTGPTGYTF TGTGCCAGCAGCCAACGGACAGGGCCGACTGGCTACACCTTC TRBV3-1 many TRBD1 TRBJ1-2
CSVRAFSYEQYF TGCAGCGTCCGGGCCTTCTCCTACGAGCAGTACTTC TRBV29-1 NA NA TRBJ2-7
CATSSYRERAEAFF TGTGCCACCAGCAGCTACAGGGAAAGGGCTGAAGCTTTCTTT TRBV15 few NA TRBJ1-1
CASSGKGTSRTGELFF TGCGCCAGCAGTGGAAAGGGGACTAGTCGGACCGGGGAGCTGTTTTTT TRBV10-2 few TRBD2 TRBJ2-2
CASSASQVSGELFF TGTGCCAGCAGCGCCTCCCAAGTATCTGGGGAGCTGTTTTTT TRBV9 many NA TRBJ2-2
CASSLGGTDTDTQYF TGTGCCAGCAGCTTGGGGGGGACAGACACAGATACGCAGTATTTT TRBV5-6 NA TRBD1 TRBJ2-3
CASSLTGKAQPQHF TGTGCCAGCAGTTTAACAGGGAAGGCTCAGCCCCAGCATTTT TRBV12-3/TRBV12-4 many NA TRBJ1-5
CASSFGLGSMNEQFF TGTGCCAGCAGTTTCGGGTTAGGATCTATGAATGAGCAGTTCTTC TRBV27 NA NA TRBJ2-1
CASSSYRGGPYEQYF TGTGCCAGCAGTTCTTACCGGGGAGGGCCTTACGAGCAGTACTTC TRBV12-3/TRBV12-4 many TRBD2 TRBJ2-7
CASSLPGLAGLVQFF TGTGCCAGCAGCTTACCGGGACTAGCGGGATTGGTGCAGTTCTTC TRBV7-9 many TRBD2 TRBJ2-1
CASSPKGGLAVDNEQFF TGTGCCAGCAGCCCTAAGGGAGGACTAGCGGTGGACAATGAGCAGTTCTTC TRBV11-2 many TRBD2 TRBJ2-1
CASRLRGPTNEKLFF TGTGCCAGCCGACTCAGGGGTCCAACTAATGAAAAACTGTTTTTT TRBV19 NA NA TRBJ1-4
CASSGTDSYEQYF TGCGCCAGCAGTGGGACGGATTCCTACGAGCAGTACTTC TRBV5-1 many NA TRBJ2-7
CASSSPDANYGYTF TGTGCCAGCAGTTCCCCAGATGCCAACTATGGCTACACCTTC TRBV6-5 many NA TRBJ1-2